This is a list of T cell receptor beta chains from one sample in a study of blood T cell repertoires in COVID-19. The repertoire was sequenced with immunoSEQ multiplex PCR; TCRdb's copy has only in-frame clones and lacks some. The sample lists fewer than 400,000 clones; around nine tenths were seen once. Input material: peripheral blood. The source of these receptors is a human donor in a cohort sampled during active COVID-19. Each CDR3 is given with its conserved first and last residue.

cdr3_length: 15; v_call: TRBV9; cdr3_aa: CASSVAGGLEDTIYF
cdr3_length: 14; v_call: TRBV7-8; cdr3_aa: CASSLDGRVETQYF
cdr3_length: 17; v_call: TRBV28; cdr3_aa: CASSFPRRDRLNSPLHF
cdr3_length: 15; v_call: TRBV19; cdr3_aa: CASSPYRAGGTEAFF
cdr3_length: 14; v_call: TRBV7-2; cdr3_aa: CASSYRRGTYEQYF
cdr3_length: 14; v_call: TRBV5-1; cdr3_aa: CATTWGQGAVEQFF
cdr3_length: 15; v_call: TRBV6-5; cdr3_aa: CASSSYSGSTYEQYF
cdr3_length: 15; v_call: TRBV6-4; cdr3_aa: CASGGSWANTGELFF
cdr3_length: 15; v_call: TRBV2; cdr3_aa: CASSVFLAGNNEQFF
cdr3_length: 13; v_call: TRBV10-3; cdr3_aa: CAIRGQEGQPQHF
cdr3_length: 13; v_call: TRBV2; cdr3_aa: CASSPRLDSEAFF
cdr3_length: 14; v_call: TRBV7-8; cdr3_aa: CASSFTGDNSPLHF
cdr3_length: 15; v_call: TRBV20-1; cdr3_aa: CSASRAGGRTDTQYF
cdr3_length: 15; v_call: TRBV19; cdr3_aa: CASSPSGGGAYEQYF
cdr3_length: 13; v_call: TRBV6-6; cdr3_aa: CASTHAGTYEQYF
cdr3_length: 19; v_call: TRBV5-1; cdr3_aa: CASSGGQSQGLTGANVLTF
cdr3_length: 13; v_call: TRBV30; cdr3_aa: CAWSVVGQGEAFF
cdr3_length: 15; v_call: TRBV5-8; cdr3_aa: CASRERGGDTDTQYF
cdr3_length: 13; v_call: TRBV27; cdr3_aa: CASSSQINTEAFF
cdr3_length: 15; v_call: TRBV30; cdr3_aa: CAWSIRALQGYGYTF
cdr3_length: 15; v_call: TRBV6-1; cdr3_aa: CASSELKGFIYEQYF
cdr3_length: 15; v_call: TRBV27; cdr3_aa: CASSSLTGFGSPLHF
cdr3_length: 15; v_call: TRBV7-9; cdr3_aa: CASSLAGDSGNTIYF